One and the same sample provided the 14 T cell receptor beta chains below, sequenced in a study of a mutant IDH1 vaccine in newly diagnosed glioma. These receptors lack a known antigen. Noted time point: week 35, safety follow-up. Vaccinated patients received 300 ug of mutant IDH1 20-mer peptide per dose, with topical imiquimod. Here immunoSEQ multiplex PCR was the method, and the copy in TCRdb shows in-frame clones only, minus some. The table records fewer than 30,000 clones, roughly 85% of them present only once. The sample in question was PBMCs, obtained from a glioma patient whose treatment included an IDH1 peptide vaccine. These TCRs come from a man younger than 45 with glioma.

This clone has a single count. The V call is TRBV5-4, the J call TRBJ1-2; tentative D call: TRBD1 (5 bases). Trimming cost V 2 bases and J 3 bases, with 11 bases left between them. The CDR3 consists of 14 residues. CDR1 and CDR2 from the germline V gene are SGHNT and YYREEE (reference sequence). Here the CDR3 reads CASSFDSSDYGYTF. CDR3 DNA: TGTGCCAGCAGCTTTGACAGCTCGGACTATGGCTACACCTTC.

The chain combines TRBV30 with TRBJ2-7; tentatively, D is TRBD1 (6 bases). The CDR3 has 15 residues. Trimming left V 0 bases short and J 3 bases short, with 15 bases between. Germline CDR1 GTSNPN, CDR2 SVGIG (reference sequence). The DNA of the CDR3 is TGTGCCTGGAGTGTTCCGGCCACAGGGAGCTACGAGCAGTACTTC. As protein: CAWSVPATGSYEQYF. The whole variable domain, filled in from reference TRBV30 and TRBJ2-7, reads SQTIHQWPATLVQPVGSPLSLECTVEGTSNPNLYWYRQAAGRGLQLLFYSVGIGQISSEVPQNLSASRPQDRQFILSSKKLLLSDSGFYLCAWSVPATGSYEQYFGPGTRLTVT.

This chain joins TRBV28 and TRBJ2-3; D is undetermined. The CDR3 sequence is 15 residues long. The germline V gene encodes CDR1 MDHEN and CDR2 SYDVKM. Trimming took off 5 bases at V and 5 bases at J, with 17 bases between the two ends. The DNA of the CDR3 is TGTGCCAGCAGTCCCCGACCAAGCTTTGAAGATACGCAGTATTTT. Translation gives CASSPRPSFEDTQYF. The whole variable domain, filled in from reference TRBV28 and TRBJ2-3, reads DVKVTQSSRYLVKRTGEKVFLECVQDMDHENMFWYRQDPGLGLRLIYFSYDVKMKEKGDIPEGYSVSREKKERFSLILESASTNQTSMYLCASSPRPSFEDTQYFGPGTRLTVL.

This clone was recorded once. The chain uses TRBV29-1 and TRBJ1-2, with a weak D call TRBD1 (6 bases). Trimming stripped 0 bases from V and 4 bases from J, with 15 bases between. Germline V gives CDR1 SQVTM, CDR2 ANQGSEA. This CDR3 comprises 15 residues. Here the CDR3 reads CSVEDQGQGFYGYTF. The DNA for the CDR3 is TGCAGCGTTGAAGATCAGGGGCAGGGCTTCTATGGCTACACCTTC.

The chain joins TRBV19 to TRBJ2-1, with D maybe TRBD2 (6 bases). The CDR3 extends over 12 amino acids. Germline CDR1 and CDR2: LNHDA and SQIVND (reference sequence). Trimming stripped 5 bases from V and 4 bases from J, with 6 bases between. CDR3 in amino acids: CASSGGYNEQFF. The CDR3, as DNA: TGTGCCAGTAGTGGGGGGTACAATGAGCAGTTCTTC.

CDR3 sequence reads: CASSPFDRGQPQHF. As DNA, the CDR3 is TGCGCCAGCAGCCCATTCGACAGGGGACAGCCCCAGCATTTT. This chain uses TRBV5-1 with TRBJ1-5, with TRBD1 matching 8 bases. J gave up 7 bases and V 4 bases, and 7 bases lay outside the gene matches. From germline, CDR1 is SGHRS and CDR2 YFSETQ. This CDR3 contains 14 residues.

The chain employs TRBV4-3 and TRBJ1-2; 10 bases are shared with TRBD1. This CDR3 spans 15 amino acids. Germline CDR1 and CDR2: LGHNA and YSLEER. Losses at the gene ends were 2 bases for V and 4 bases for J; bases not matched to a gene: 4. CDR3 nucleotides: TGCGCCAGCAGCCAACCGACAGGGGGCGTCTATGGCTACACCTTC. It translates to CASSQPTGGVYGYTF.

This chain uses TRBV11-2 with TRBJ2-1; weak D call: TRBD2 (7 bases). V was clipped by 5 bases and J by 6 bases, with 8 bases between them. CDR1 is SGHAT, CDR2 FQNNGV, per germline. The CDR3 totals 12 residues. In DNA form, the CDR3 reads TGTGCCAGCAGCCGGGGGGCCAATGAGCAGTTCTTC. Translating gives CASSRGANEQFF.

In nucleotides, the CDR3 is TGCGCCAGCAGCCAAGACCTTATCGAAGGGAGCAGGGACTATGGCTACACCTTC. Amino acids: CASSQDLIEGSRDYGYTF. V usage is TRBV4-3 and J usage is TRBJ1-2; possible D gene TRBD1, 5 bases. CDR3 length equals 18 residues. Trimming took 0 bases from V and 3 from J, leaving 20 bases between them. CDR1 is LGHNA and CDR2 is YSLEER in the germline V gene.

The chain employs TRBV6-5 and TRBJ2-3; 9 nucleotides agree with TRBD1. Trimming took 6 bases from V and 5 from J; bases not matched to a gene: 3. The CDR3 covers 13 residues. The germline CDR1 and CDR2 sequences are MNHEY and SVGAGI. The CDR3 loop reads CASRNRGRDTQYF. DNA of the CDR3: TGTGCCAGCAGAAACAGGGGGCGAGATACGCAGTATTTT.

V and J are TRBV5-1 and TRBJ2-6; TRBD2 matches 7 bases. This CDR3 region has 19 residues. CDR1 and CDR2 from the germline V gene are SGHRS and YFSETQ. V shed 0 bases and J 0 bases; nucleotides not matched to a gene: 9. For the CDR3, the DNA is TGCGCCAGCAGCTTGGTTCTGGTAGCGGGCATCTCTGGGGCCAACGTCCTGACTTTC. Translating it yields CASSLVLVAGISGANVLTF.

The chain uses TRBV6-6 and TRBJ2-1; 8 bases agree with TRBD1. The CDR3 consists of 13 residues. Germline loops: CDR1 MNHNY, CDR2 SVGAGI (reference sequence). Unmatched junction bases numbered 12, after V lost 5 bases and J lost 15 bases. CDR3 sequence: CASSRDRSWGRFF. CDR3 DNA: TGTGCCAGCAGTAGGGACAGGTCCTGGGGCAGGTTCTTC.

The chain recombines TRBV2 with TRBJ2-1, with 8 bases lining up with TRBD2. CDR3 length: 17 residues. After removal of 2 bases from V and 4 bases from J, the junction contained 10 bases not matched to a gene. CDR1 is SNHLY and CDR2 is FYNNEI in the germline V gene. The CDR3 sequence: CASSESLRGARYNEQFF. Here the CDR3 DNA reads TGTGCCAGCAGTGAAAGTCTGCGGGGGGCCCGTTACAATGAGCAGTTCTTC.

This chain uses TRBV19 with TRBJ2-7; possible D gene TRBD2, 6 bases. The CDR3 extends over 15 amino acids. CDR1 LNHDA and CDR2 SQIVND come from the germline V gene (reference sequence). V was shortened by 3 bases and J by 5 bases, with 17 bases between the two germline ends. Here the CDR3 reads CASSISAGPLNEQYF. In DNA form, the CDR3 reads TGTGCCAGTAGTATTTCAGCGGGTCCTTTAAACGAGCAGTACTTC.